Below, one T cell receptor beta chain is given with its context. V gave up 1 base and J gave up 12 bases, with 16 bases separating them. This CDR3 comprises 14 residues. Germline V lookup: CDR1 MGHDK, CDR2 SYGVNS. This specimen belongs to a study of blood T cell repertoires in COVID-19. Sequencing was performed with immunoSEQ multiplex PCR; in TCRdb, only in-frame clones are kept and a portion is missing. The sample yields 300,000 to 450,000 clones, about 88% seen once. Input material: PBMCs or T cells enriched from blood (not recorded which). V is TRBV25-1 and J is TRBJ1-5; weak D call: TRBD1 (5 bases). The source is a woman in her late teens or twenties who had recovered from COVID-19. The CDR3 DNA reads as TGTGCCAGCAGTGAATCAGGGTCCGGGCCGCGCCAGCATTTT. This codes for CASSESGSGPRQHF.